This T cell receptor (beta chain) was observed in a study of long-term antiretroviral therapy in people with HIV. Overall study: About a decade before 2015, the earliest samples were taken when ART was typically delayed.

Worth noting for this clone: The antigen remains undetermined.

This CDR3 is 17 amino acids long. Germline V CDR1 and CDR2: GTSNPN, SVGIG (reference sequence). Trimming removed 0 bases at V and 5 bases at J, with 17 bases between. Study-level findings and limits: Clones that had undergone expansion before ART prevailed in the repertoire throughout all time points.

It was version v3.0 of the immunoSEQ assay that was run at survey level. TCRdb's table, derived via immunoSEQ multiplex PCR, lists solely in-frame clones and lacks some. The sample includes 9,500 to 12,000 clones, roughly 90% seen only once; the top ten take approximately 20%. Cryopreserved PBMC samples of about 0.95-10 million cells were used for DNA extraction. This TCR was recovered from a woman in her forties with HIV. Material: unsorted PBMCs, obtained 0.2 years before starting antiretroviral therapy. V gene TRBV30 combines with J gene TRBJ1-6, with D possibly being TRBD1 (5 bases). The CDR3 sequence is CAWSVQAFGKNNSPLHF. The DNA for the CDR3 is TGTGCCTGGAGTGTACAGGCTTTCGGCAAAAATAATTCACCCCTCCACTTT.